Listed below are T cell receptor beta chains from one sample, sequenced in a study of cytomegalovirus exposure and HLA in healthy donors. The data were produced by immunoSEQ multiplex PCR, yet TCRdb's version contains in-frame clones alone and is incomplete. The sample lists some 79,000 clones, more than 60% occurring once. Specimen: PBMCs. These receptors were taken from a male donor in good health and CMV-seropositive. Both conserved end residues are part of each CDR3. D genes are given only for firm matches. For some rows the clone size is stated as once, few or many, or as a class when expanded; others skip it.

d_call	v_call	clone_size	j_call	cdr3_nt	cdr3_aa
TRBD1	TRBV4-3	few	TRBJ2-7	TGCGCCAGCAGCCAAGATTGGGGACAGGGGTACGAGCAGTACTTC	CASSQDWGQGYEQYF
-	TRBV27	-	TRBJ2-3	TGTGCCAGCAGTTTGCGCACCCGGGGGACGTACACAGATACGCAGTATTTT	CASSLRTRGTYTDTQYF
-	TRBV5-1	once	TRBJ2-5	TGCGCCAGCAGCTTGGCCACAGGGCCTCCGGAGACCCAGTACTTC	CASSLATGPPETQYF
-	TRBV9	-	TRBJ1-5	TGTGCCAGCAGCGTAGAAAACAGGAGAGGCAATCAGCCCCAGCATTTT	CASSVENRRGNQPQHF
TRBD1	TRBV4-2	-	TRBJ1-2	TGTGCCAGCAGCCAAGCCCCGGACAGGGCTAACTATGGCTACACCTTC	CASSQAPDRANYGYTF
TRBD1	TRBV4-2	few	TRBJ1-1	TGTGCCAGCAGCCCGTACAGGGGGGTGGACACTGAAGCTTTCTTT	CASSPYRGVDTEAFF
-	TRBV5-1	once	TRBJ2-3	TGCGCCAGCAGCTTTTTAGCAGGCACAGATACGCAGTATTTT	CASSFLAGTDTQYF
-	TRBV28	once	TRBJ2-7	TGTGCCAGCAGTCTCCCTCTAGCCGGTTACTACGAGCAGTACTTC	CASSLPLAGYYEQYF
-	TRBV7-9	-	TRBJ1-1	TGTGCCAGCAGCCCTTGGACACTGAACACTGAAGCTTTCTTT	CASSPWTLNTEAFF
-	TRBV18	-	TRBJ1-1	TGTGCCAGCTCACCACTCAGGGTGGTGAACACTGAAGCTTTCTTT	CASSPLRVVNTEAFF
-	TRBV5-6	few	TRBJ2-7	TGTGCCAGCAGCTTGGGGGACTCTTACTACGAGCAGTACTTC	CASSLGDSYYEQYF
-	TRBV5-1	-	TRBJ2-7	TGCGCCAGCAGCTTGGCACAGGGCGGGTACGAGCAGTACTTC	CASSLAQGGYEQYF
-	TRBV5-8	-	TRBJ1-2	TGTGCCAGCAAGCGACAGGACCATAACTATGGCTACACCTTC	CASKRQDHNYGYTF
TRBD2	TRBV6-1	-	TRBJ2-3	TGTGCCAGCAGTGACTCTCGGGACTACACAGATACGCAGTATTTT	CASSDSRDYTDTQYF
-	TRBV5-1	few	TRBJ1-3	TGCGCCAGCAGCCCGGAGGCAGGAGGAAACACCATATATTTT	CASSPEAGGNTIYF
TRBD1	TRBV10-3	-	TRBJ1-5	TGTGCCACACAGGGGCTAGAGAATCAGCCCCAGCATTTT	CATQGLENQPQHF
-	TRBV10-3	-	TRBJ2-5	TGTGCCATCAGACCCCAGGCCCAAGAGACCCAGTACTTC	CAIRPQAQETQYF
-	TRBV11-1	-	TRBJ2-7	TGTGCCAGCAGCCTAACTACGGGCTCCTACGAGCAGTACTTC	CASSLTTGSYEQYF